The 19 T cell receptor beta chains reported below all come from one sample, sequenced in a study of cytomegalovirus exposure and HLA in healthy donors. The assay was immunoSEQ multiplex PCR, and TCRdb's table has in-frame clones only and misses some. The sample holds around 190,000 clones; about 81% are singletons and the top ten take less than 1.5%. Sequencing was carried out using PBMCs. These receptors came from a woman in her thirties in good health and CMV-seronegative.

This rearrangement joins TRBV7-8 to TRBJ2-7; TRBD1 might be the D (5 bases). V was clipped by 5 bases and J by 1 base, with 9 bases between them. The CDR3 spans 13 residues. The germline gives CDR1 SGHVS, CDR2 FQNEAQ. The CDR3 protein is CASSVDSSYEQYF. The DNA for the CDR3 is TGTGCCAGCAGCGTTGACAGTTCCTACGAGCAGTACTTC.

The chain couples TRBV15 to TRBJ2-7; TRBD2 is a possible D gene (7 bases). Trimming took off 1 base at V and 3 bases at J, with 13 bases between the two ends. The CDR3 has 15 residues. CDR1 is LNHNV, CDR2 YYDKDF, per germline (reference sequence). The CDR3 DNA follows: TGTGCCACCAGCAGAGGCCGGGGGGCGATCTACGAGCAGTACTTC. Protein: CATSRGRGAIYEQYF.

The chain joins TRBV11-2 to TRBJ2-5; 7 nucleotides align to TRBD1. Germline CDR1 reads SGHAT; CDR2 reads FQNNGV. This CDR3 contains 14 residues. Trimming at V came to 8 bases and at J to 2 bases, leaving 8 bases not matched to a gene. The CDR3 DNA reads TGTGCCAGCGGGTTTACGGGACAGCAAGAGACCCAGTACTTC. Translated: CASGFTGQQETQYF.

The chain recombines TRBV27 with TRBJ2-1, with 9 bases matching TRBD1. Losses at the gene ends were 2 bases for V and 7 bases for J; bases not matched to a gene: 6. This CDR3 has 15 amino acids. Germline CDR1 is MNHEY and CDR2 is SMNVEV (reference sequence). DNA for the CDR3: TGTGCCAGCAGTTTAAAGGGACAGGGTTGGAATGAGCAGTTCTTC. This sequence encodes CASSLKGQGWNEQFF.

The CDR3 region has the DNA TGTGCCAGTAGTCCCGCCAGGGTCTCTGAAGCTTTCTTT. It encodes CASSPARVSEAFF. V gene TRBV19 combines with J gene TRBJ1-1; a possible D gene is TRBD1 (5 bases). Germline CDR1 and CDR2: LNHDA and SQIVND (reference sequence). This CDR3 is 13 amino acids long. V was cut by 5 bases and J by 6 bases, with 13 bases left in between. The variable domain in full, with the rest retrieved from reference TRBV19 and TRBJ1-1, is DGGITQSPKYLFRKEGQNVTLSCEQNLNHDAMYWYRQDPGQGLRLIYYSQIVNDFQKGDIAEGYSVSREKKESFPLTVTSAQKNPTAFYLCASSPARVSEAFFGQGTRLTVV.

The V gene is TRBV9, the J gene TRBJ2-2, with 9 bases that match TRBD1. V lost 4 bases and J lost 5; bases outside the gene matches: 15. The germline gives CDR1 SGDLS, CDR2 YYNGEE. This CDR3 is built from 18 residues. The CDR3: CASSIGTGSGKSTGELFF. The CDR3 nucleotides are TGTGCCAGCAGCATCGGGACAGGGTCGGGGAAGTCGACCGGGGAGCTGTTTTTT.

Comments on this clone: This specimen includes other DNA sequences encoding the same CDR3. CDR3 residues: CASSQGQGNQPQHF. DNA of the CDR3: TGCGCCAGCAGCCAAGGACAGGGCAATCAGCCCCAGCATTTT. The V and J genes are TRBV4-1 and TRBJ1-5, with D possibly being TRBD1 (6 bases). The CDR3 is made up of 14 amino acids. Deletions cut 1 base from V and 2 bases from J, with 6 bases between. Germline CDR1 is MGHRA and CDR2 is YSYEKL.

CDR3 loop: CASSLGGQRTVGYEQYF. Here the CDR3 DNA reads TGTGCCAGCAGTTTAGGGGGACAGAGGACCGTAGGGTACGAGCAGTACTTC. This chain links TRBV27 with TRBJ2-7; TRBD1 matches at 7 bases. From germline, CDR1 is MNHEY and CDR2 SMNVEV (reference sequence). The CDR3 is made up of 17 amino acids. V shed 2 bases and J 4 bases; nucleotides not matched to a gene: 14.

V is TRBV5-4 and J is TRBJ2-7; TRBD2 matches at 8 bases. With 2 bases clipped from V and 0 bases from J, the junction kept 4 bases outside the gene matches. The CDR3 sequence is 15 residues long. CDR1 SGHNT and CDR2 YYREEE come from the germline V gene (reference sequence). Written as DNA, the CDR3 is TGTGCCAGCAGCTTTGGCGGGGGGCCCTCCTACGAGCAGTACTTC. Protein: CASSFGGGPSYEQYF.

The CDR3 DNA is TGTGCCGTCGACAGGGGGCAGTACACTGAAGCTTTCTTT. Its translation is CAVDRGQYTEAFF. This chain uses TRBV19 with TRBJ1-1, with TRBD1 identical over 10 bases. CDR3 size: 13 residues. The V segment lost 11 bases and the J segment 3 bases; nucleotides outside the gene matches: 6. Germline loops: CDR1 LNHDA, CDR2 SQIVND (reference sequence).

The V call is TRBV4-2, the J call TRBJ1-6; no definite D call. Trimming removed 4 bases from V and 0 bases from J, with 10 bases in between. Germline CDR1 LGHNA, CDR2 YNFKEQ. This CDR3 spans 16 amino acids. The CDR3 here is CASSPYLSSYNSPLHF. CDR3 nucleotides: TGTGCCAGCAGCCCCTATCTTAGCTCCTATAATTCACCCCTCCACTTT.

This rearrangement joins TRBV6-1 to TRBJ1-2; 10 bases align to TRBD1. The CDR3 has 15 amino acids. V was clipped by 4 bases and J by 8 bases; unmatched bases: 10. Per the germline V gene, CDR1 is MNHNS and CDR2 is SASEGT. CDR3 sequence: CASSGQGQGISGYTF. The CDR3 DNA reads TGTGCCAGCAGTGGACAGGGACAGGGGATTAGCGGCTACACCTTC.

This chain links TRBV7-9 with TRBJ2-7; 8 bases align to TRBD1. CDR3 length: 15 amino acids. The trim removed 2 bases at V and 0 bases at J, leaving 3 bases unmatched. From germline, CDR1 is SEHNR and CDR2 FQNEAQ (reference sequence). Here the CDR3 DNA reads TGTGCCAGCAGCTTATCAGGGGGCGCCTCCTACGAGCAGTACTTC. Residues: CASSLSGGASYEQYF.

The J gene is TRBJ1-2, the V gene TRBV27; D perhaps matches TRBD1 (5 bases). V was pared by 5 bases and J by 4 bases, with 20 bases between. The length of the CDR3 is 16 residues. Germline V CDR1 and CDR2: MNHEY, SMNVEV (reference sequence). Here the CDR3 DNA reads TGTGCCAGCAGTCTCCGCCCGGCAGGGCCTCCCTATGGCTACACCTTC. This gives the protein CASSLRPAGPPYGYTF.

The chain has TRBV6-5 and TRBJ1-2; 9 bases map to TRBD1. The J segment lost 4 bases and the V segment lost 4 bases, leaving 7 bases of the junction unmatched. Per germline, CDR1 MNHEY and CDR2 SVGAGI. The CDR3 has 15 residues. CDR3 protein: CASSLYRDRVYGYTF. As DNA, the CDR3 is TGTGCCAGCAGTTTGTACCGGGACAGGGTCTATGGCTACACCTTC.

This clone was seen once. The chain joins TRBV7-9 to TRBJ2-2; 11 positions match TRBD1. Germline trimming cut 6 bases from V and 0 bases from J; bases unmatched to any gene: 6. The CDR3 consists of 17 residues. The germline gives CDR1 SEHNR, CDR2 FQNEAQ (reference sequence). The CDR3 region is CASRSPGQGANTGELFF. Written as DNA, the CDR3 is TGTGCCAGCAGGTCGCCGGGACAGGGGGCGAACACCGGGGAGCTGTTTTTT.

This chain uses TRBV6-5 with TRBJ2-1; 14 bases agree with TRBD2. The CDR3 contains 15 residues. CDR1 and CDR2 (germline): MNHEY, SVGAGI. V lost 10 bases, J lost 9 bases, and 11 bases stayed unmatched. The CDR3 is CATLMGLAGAGEQFF. The DNA of the CDR3 is TGTGCCACCCTAATGGGACTAGCGGGAGCTGGTGAGCAGTTCTTC.

The chain recombines TRBV9 with TRBJ2-5; possible D gene TRBD1, 5 bases. This CDR3 is built from 15 residues. V was cut by 0 bases and J by 5 bases, with 14 bases left in between. Germline CDR1 SGDLS, CDR2 YYNGEE. The CDR3 spells CASSVGSGPGETQYF. For the CDR3, the DNA is TGTGCCAGCAGCGTAGGGTCAGGGCCAGGGGAGACCCAGTACTTC.

The chain recombines TRBV6-1 with TRBJ2-7; TRBD1 is a possible D gene (6 bases). Between the trimmed V and J ends, which lost 5 bases and 5 bases, there was a span of 7 bases. The germline V gene has CDR1 MNHNS and CDR2 SASEGT. The CDR3 length is 11 residues. The DNA of the CDR3 is TGTGCCAGCAGTACAGGGAACGAGCAGTACTTC. Translation gives CASSTGNEQYF.